The entry that follows covers one TCR beta chain sequence. The sample belongs to a study of blood T cells in healthy people across ages. A sample-barcoded 5' primer and a J-beta primer mix were used in a second PCR of roughly 7 to 12 cycles. One entry per CDR3 protein, called by TCRdb with MiXCR from the 5' RACE reads. Of about 580,000 distinct CDR3 sequences listed, around 48% are singletons. The sample was blood. This TCR was sampled from an elderly man in good health.

The CDR3 reads CASSLVSTGVGGKETQYF. The CDR3 nucleotides read TGTGCCAGCAGCTTAGTCTCGACAGGGGTTGGGGGAAAAGAGACCCAGTACTTC. This chain joins TRBV7-2 and TRBJ2-5; 8 positions match TRBD1. Looked up from germline, CDR1 is SGHTA and CDR2 is FQGNSA. The CDR3 covers 18 residues. After removal of 1 base from V and 3 bases from J, the junction contained 13 bases not matched to a gene. The complete variable domain, with remaining parts taken from reference TRBV7-2 and TRBJ2-5, reads GAGVSQSPSNKVTEKGKDVELRCDPISGHTALYWYRQSLGQGLEFLIYFQGNSAPDKSGLPSDRFSAERTGGSVSTLTIQRTQQEDSAVYLCASSLVSTGVGGKETQYFGPGTRLLVL.